These 9 T cell receptor beta chains share one sample of origin, sequenced in a study of control samples from healthy donors and cancer patients. TCRdb's table, derived via immunoSEQ multiplex PCR, lists solely in-frame clones and lacks some. The table includes about 190,000 clones, 91% detected once. The material sequenced was blood. All receptors come from a man in his thirties or forties in good health.

V and J are TRBV14 and TRBJ1-2; the match to TRBD1 covers 8 bases. Trimming at V came to 4 bases and at J to 8 bases, leaving 12 bases not matched to a gene. The V gene's germline CDR1 is SGHDN and CDR2 FVKESK. This CDR3 is 15 amino acids long. The CDR3 nucleotides read TGTGCCAGCAGCCGAAGCCGGACAGGGTTACGCGGCTACACCTTC. Residues: CASSRSRTGLRGYTF.

The chain uses TRBV24-1 and TRBJ1-5; 7 positions match TRBD1. V lost 6 bases to trimming and J lost 3 bases; unmatched junction nucleotides: 10. Germline V gives CDR1 KGHDR, CDR2 SFDVKD. The CDR3 contains 16 residues. This chain's CDR3 is CATSSSRTGSNQPQHF. DNA for the CDR3: TGTGCCACCAGTTCCTCCCGGACAGGATCCAATCAGCCCCAGCATTTT.

The gene calls are TRBV6-4 and TRBJ2-7; weak D call: TRBD1 (6 bases). The CDR3 is 15 amino acids. V lost 2 bases and J lost 2, with 13 bases in between. Per the germline V gene, CDR1 is MRHNA and CDR2 is SNTAGT. The chain's CDR3 is CASSDPQQGPYEQYF. CDR3 DNA: TGTGCCAGCAGTGACCCTCAACAGGGACCCTACGAGCAGTACTTC.

This clone showed up just a few times. The chain recombines TRBV11-2 with TRBJ1-2; D perhaps matches TRBD1 (6 bases). CDR3 length: 13 amino acids. Germline CDR1 reads SGHAT; CDR2 reads FQNNGV. Trimming removed 7 bases at V and 7 bases at J, with 16 bases between. The CDR3 region is CASTRWGRVGYTF. The CDR3 nucleotides read TGTGCCAGCACCCGTTGGGGGCGCGTTGGCTACACCTTC.

V and J are TRBV11-2 and TRBJ1-2, with TRBD1 matching over 7 bases. The V and J ends lost 0 bases and 8 bases, in that order; junction bases with no gene match: 12. There are 16 residues in the CDR3. CDR1 is SGHAT and CDR2 is FQNNGV in the germline V gene. In DNA, the CDR3 is TGTGCCAGCAGCTTAGACGGGCCAAGGGACAGAGCGGGCTACACCTTC. Protein product: CASSLDGPRDRAGYTF.

The chain carries TRBV4-1 and TRBJ2-4; D call uncertain. Germline V gene data show CDR1 as MGHRA and CDR2 as YSYEKL. The V end was cut by 2 bases, the J end by 0 bases, with 14 bases between. The CDR3 length is 17 residues. In nucleotides, the CDR3 is TGCGCCAGCAGCCAACCAACAGAGACGATAGCCAAAAACATTCAGTACTTC. This codes for CASSQPTETIAKNIQYF.

As DNA, the CDR3 is TGTGCCACCAGTGACCTCCAGGGACAGGGAAATTCACCCCTCCACTTT. This translates into CATSDLQGQGNSPLHF. The chain joins TRBV24-1 to TRBJ1-6; TRBD1 matches 9 bases. The CDR3 sequence is 16 residues long. Trimming took 4 bases from V and 7 from J; bases not matched to a gene: 7. Germline-derived CDR1 and CDR2 are KGHDR and SFDVKD.

The chain carries TRBV6-5 and TRBJ1-3; the D is unclear. The CDR3 length is 12 residues. V gave up 6 bases and J gave up 3 bases, with 6 bases separating them. Germline-derived CDR1 and CDR2 are MNHEY and SVGAGI. This CDR3 reads CASRGGGNTIYF. In nucleotides, the CDR3 is TGTGCCAGCAGGGGTGGTGGAAACACCATATATTTT.

The chain carries TRBV2 and TRBJ1-6; TRBD1 aligns across 7 bases. This CDR3 has 16 residues. V dropped 4 bases and J dropped 7; count of bases not matched to a gene: 10. Germline CDR1 and CDR2: SNHLY and FYNNEI. The CDR3 protein is CASSASTGVRNSPLHF. CDR3 sequence (DNA): TGTGCCAGCAGTGCTAGTACAGGGGTCAGGAATTCACCCCTCCACTTT.